These 10 T cell receptor beta chains came from one sample sequenced in a study of T cell responses to AZD1222 COVID-19 vaccine. Profiled with immunoSEQ multiplex PCR; TCRdb holds only in-frame clones, not every one. The sample lists about 120,000 clones; roughly nine tenths were seen once. Here the sequenced sample was peripheral blood, taken on day 0 of AZD1222 vaccination. These receptors were collected from an adult in good health.

This clone appeared once. The CDR3 spells CASRGTRVHEQFF. DNA for the CDR3: TGTGCCAGCAGGGGGACTAGGGTACATGAGCAGTTCTTC. The chain couples TRBV21-1 to TRBJ2-1; TRBD2, the table's D call, was not compared with the DNA. TRBV21-1 is flagged as a pseudogene. The CDR3 spans 13 residues.

This clone was detected once. V usage is TRBV15 and J usage is TRBJ1-2; no firm D call. The CDR3 is made up of 15 amino acids. CDR1 is LNHNV, CDR2 YYDKDF, per germline (reference sequence). The V end lost 0 bases, the J end lost 0 bases, and 8 bases lay between the germline ends. The CDR3 reads CATSRDRSANYGYTF. Written as DNA, the CDR3 is TGTGCCACCAGCAGAGACAGATCCGCTAACTATGGCTACACCTTC.

In its sample, this clone was seen once. The rearrangement links TRBV20-1 to TRBJ2-7; possibly TRBD1 for D (6 bases). Germline V gene data show CDR1 as DFQATT and CDR2 as SNEGSKA (reference sequence). The V end lost 3 bases, the J end lost 6 bases, and 21 bases lay between the germline ends. This CDR3 has 15 amino acids. The CDR3 loop reads CSASLVFRGRIEQYF. CDR3 coding DNA: TGCAGTGCTAGTTTGGTGTTCAGGGGACGGATCGAGCAGTACTTC.

V gene TRBV18 combines with J gene TRBJ1-1; a possible D gene is TRBD1 (5 bases). Germline V CDR1 and CDR2: KGHSH, LQKENI. V was pared by 3 bases and J by 4 bases, with 12 bases between. The CDR3 totals 14 residues. The CDR3 loop is CASSPPPGGTEAFF. DNA for the CDR3: TGTGCCAGCTCACCTCCCCCGGGGGGCACTGAAGCTTTCTTT.

The CDR3 nucleotides read TGTGCCAGCAGCTTAGAGCAGGGGCCAAGCTATGGCTACACCTTC. As protein: CASSLEQGPSYGYTF. The chain recombines TRBV7-2 with TRBJ1-2; D may be TRBD1 (6 bases). V dropped 1 base and J dropped 4 bases, with 13 bases sitting between them. Germline CDR1 reads SGHTA; CDR2 reads FQGNSA. There are 15 residues in the CDR3. Based on the CDR3 plus reference TRBV7-2 and TRBJ1-2, the full variable domain is GAGVSQSPSNKVTEKGKDVELRCDPISGHTALYWYRQSLGQGLEFLIYFQGNSAPDKSGLPSDRFSAERTGGSVSTLTIQRTQQEDSAVYLCASSLEQGPSYGYTFGSGTRLTVV.

The J gene is TRBJ2-1, the V gene TRBV19; D is unclear. Between the trimmed V and J ends, which lost 3 bases and 6 bases, there was a span of 12 bases. This CDR3 region has 14 residues. CDR1 and CDR2 from the germline V gene are LNHDA and SQIVND (reference sequence). CDR3 residues: CASSMDPRSNEQFF. The CDR3 DNA reads as TGTGCCAGTAGTATGGATCCCCGAAGCAATGAGCAGTTCTTC.

The chain joins TRBV2 to TRBJ2-7, with 15 bases that match TRBD2. CDR1 is SNHLY, CDR2 FYNNEI, per germline. After removal of 7 bases from V and 2 bases from J, the junction contained 9 bases not matched to a gene. This CDR3 spans 17 amino acids. CDR3 sequence: CASIGGRTSGRAYEQYF. The CDR3 coding sequence is TGTGCCAGCATCGGGGGGAGGACTAGCGGGAGGGCCTACGAGCAGTACTTC.

V is TRBV29-1 and J is TRBJ2-3, with D uncertain. Trimming shortened V by 3 bases and J by 2 bases, and 6 bases separated the two germline ends. From germline, CDR1 is SQVTM and CDR2 ANQGSEA. This CDR3 contains 12 residues. The CDR3 sequence: CSVDRNTDTQYF. DNA of the CDR3: TGCAGCGTTGACAGGAACACAGATACGCAGTATTTT.

The rearrangement joins TRBV29-1 to TRBJ2-7, with D maybe TRBD1 (6 bases). The CDR3 has 11 residues. Trimming took off 4 bases at V and 7 bases at J, with 11 bases between the two ends. From germline, CDR1 is SQVTM and CDR2 ANQGSEA. The CDR3: CSVGTGREQYF. The CDR3 coding sequence is TGCAGCGTTGGCACAGGGCGGGAGCAGTACTTC.

As DNA, the CDR3 is TGTGCCAGCAGCCCCTCGGGACATTCGGGATCACCCCTCCACTTT. Translating it yields CASSPSGHSGSPLHF. The V call is TRBV5-6, the J call TRBJ1-6; D may be TRBD1 (6 bases). The CDR3 has 15 amino acids. Deletions cut 4 bases from V and 10 bases from J, with 18 bases between. The V gene's germline CDR1 is SGHDT and CDR2 YYEEEE.